The 28 T cell receptor beta chains reported below all come from one sample, sequenced in a study of Tregs in tolerant kidney transplant recipients. Sequencing was performed with immunoSEQ multiplex PCR; in TCRdb, only in-frame clones are kept and a portion is missing. The specimen's table records tens of thousands of clones. The sequenced sample was CD4+ T cells from blood, obtained before the transplant. These receptor sequences come from a human donor who received a combined kidney and bone marrow transplant.

On this clone itself: The read finishes 3 residues shy of the CDR3 end, and the germline J gene is used to complete it. The rearrangement uses TRBV20-1 and TRBJ2-5; the match to TRBD2 covers 9 bases. Germline V gene data show CDR1 as DFQATT and CDR2 as SNEGSKA (reference sequence). There are 14 residues in the CDR3. With 5 bases clipped from V and 4 bases from J, the junction kept 8 bases outside the gene matches. The CDR3 is CSAALIAGAETQYF. The DNA read from the CDR3 is TGCAGTGCTGCCCTAATAGCGGGAGCAGAGACC.

A remark on this clone: The read halts 3 residues ahead of the CDR3 end, with the missing end drawn from the germline J gene. The gene calls are TRBV2 and TRBJ2-1; 10 bases align to TRBD2. Germline loops: CDR1 SNHLY, CDR2 FYNNEI. The CDR3 consists of 15 residues. The J segment lost 3 bases and the V segment lost 6 bases, leaving 5 bases of the junction unmatched. The CDR3 sequence: CASSQLAGIYNEQFF. CDR3 DNA (partial): TGTGCCAGCAGCCAACTAGCGGGGATCTACAATGAG.

Points on this clone: The read comes to an end 3 residues before the CDR3 does, leaving the germline J gene to fill in the end. This chain joins TRBV5-1 and TRBJ2-1, with 10 bases fitting TRBD2. The germline gives CDR1 SGHRS, CDR2 YFSETQ. V was pared by 2 bases and J by 8 bases, with 10 bases of the junction left unmatched. CDR3 size: 16 residues. CDR3 DNA, as far as it was read: TGCGCCAGCAGCTTAAGCGGGAGGGCTGTCTTCTATGAG. This translates into CASSLSGRAVFYE. The full CDR3 protein reads CASSLSGRAVFYEQFF.

On this clone: The read gets to within 3 residues of the CDR3 end, and the germline J gene fills in the rest. The chain uses TRBV11-3 and TRBJ2-1; D might be TRBD1 (5 bases). The CDR3 is 14 residues long. Per germline, CDR1 SGHNT and CDR2 YENEEA. V lost 5 bases to trimming and J lost 5 bases, with 13 bases between them. CDR3 DNA, as far as it was read: TGTGCCAGCAGCCCGATTCAGGGTGACAATGAG. It yields the protein CASSPIQGDNE. The full CDR3 sequence reads CASSPIQGDNEQFF.

On this clone: Sequencing ends 3 residues short of the CDR3 end; the germline J gene provides the rest. V gene TRBV4-2 combines with J gene TRBJ2-3; D is undetermined. Deletions cut 0 bases from V and 0 bases from J, with 4 bases between. CDR3 size: 14 residues. Germline V gene sequence: CDR1 LGHNA, CDR2 YNFKEQ. The CDR3 reads CASSQERSTDTQYF. The CDR3 DNA, read in part, is TGTGCCAGCAGCCAAGAACGGAGCACAGATACG.

Details on this clone: The sequenced fragment ends 3 residues before the CDR3 boundary, so the rest is inferred from the germline J gene. The rearrangement links TRBV7-2 to TRBJ2-7; 9 nucleotides align to TRBD1. CDR3 length: 14 residues. V lost 7 bases, J lost 5 bases, and 9 bases stayed unmatched. Germline loops: CDR1 SGHTA, CDR2 FQGNSA. The CDR3 bases that were read are TGTGCCAGCACCCCTCGGACAGGGGCCAACGAG. This sequence encodes CASTPRTGANE. The CDR3, in full, reads CASTPRTGANEQYF.

On this clone: The read ends 3 residues early relative to the CDR3; the germline J gene fills the gap. The chain uses TRBV20-1 and TRBJ1-1; TRBD1 matches at 10 bases. CDR3 size: 17 residues. Germline V gene data show CDR1 as DFQATT and CDR2 as SNEGSKA (reference sequence). The CDR3 bases that were read are TGCAGTGCTAGTCCTCCTGCGACCGGACGGGACAGGGGTTTT. Its protein product is CSASPPATGRDRGF. The entire CDR3 reads CSASPPATGRDRGFAFF.

Points on this clone: The read halts 3 residues ahead of the CDR3 end, with the missing end drawn from the germline J gene. The rearrangement joins TRBV5-1 to TRBJ1-4, with 9 bases fitting TRBD1. The CDR3 consists of 15 residues. Germline loops: CDR1 SGHRS, CDR2 YFSETQ. J gave up 6 bases and V 4 bases, and 7 bases lay outside the gene matches. The part of the CDR3 DNA that was read is TGCGCCAGCAGCGGCTCCGGGACAGGGCATGAAAAA. Translation: CASSGSGTGHEK. The entire CDR3 sequence reads CASSGSGTGHEKLFF.

Remarks on this clone: The CDR3 extends 3 residues past the end of the read, so its final part is completed from the germline J gene. The V and J genes are TRBV19 and TRBJ2-7; 10 nucleotides line up with TRBD2. There are 15 residues in the CDR3. Germline CDR1 LNHDA, CDR2 SQIVND (reference sequence). V gave up 3 bases and J gave up 2 bases; unmatched junction bases: 4. The CDR3 region is CASSMTSGQAYEQYF. CDR3 bases read: TGTGCCAGTAGTATGACTAGCGGGCAAGCCTACGAG.

About this clone: Read coverage stops 3 residues before the CDR3 terminus; the germline J gene supplies the remainder. The rearrangement uses TRBV29-1 and TRBJ2-1, with 9 bases aligning to TRBD2. Germline V CDR1 and CDR2: SQVTM, ANQGSEA. V lost 2 bases and J lost 7; bases outside the gene matches: 9. This CDR3 contains 15 residues. CDR3 protein: CSVERPSGALNEQFF. CDR3 bases read: TGCAGCGTTGAAAGGCCTAGCGGGGCGCTGAATGAG.

To note about this clone: The read ends 3 residues before the CDR3 terminus; that terminus is restored from the germline J gene. The rearrangement links TRBV7-2 to TRBJ2-7, with D maybe TRBD1 (6 bases). Between the trimmed V and J ends, which lost 5 bases and 0 bases, there was a span of 14 bases. CDR3 size: 15 residues. Germline values: CDR1 SGHTA, CDR2 FQGNSA. CDR3 amino acids: CASSPDRLGSYEQYF. The sequenced part of the CDR3 DNA is TGTGCCAGCAGCCCGGACAGATTGGGCTCCTACGAG.

CDR3: CASSPLTEISTDTQYF. The DNA read from the CDR3 is TGTGCCAGCAGCCCCCTAACAGAAATTAGCACAGATACG. This chain connects TRBV13 to TRBJ2-3; D is undetermined. The read terminates 3 residues ahead of where the CDR3 ends, so the germline J gene completes it. Trimming stripped 5 bases from V and 0 bases from J, with 15 bases between. In germline, CDR1 is PRHDT, CDR2 FYEKMQ (reference sequence). This CDR3 comprises 16 residues.

With regard to this clone: The missing CDR3 end, 3 residues past where the read stops, is filled in from the germline J gene. The rearrangement uses TRBV7-9 and TRBJ2-3; D ambiguous. Germline CDR1 and CDR2: SEHNR and FQNEAQ (reference sequence). V gave up 5 bases and J gave up 0 bases, with 9 bases separating them. This CDR3 spans 14 amino acids. CDR3 DNA, as far as it was read: TGTGCCAGCAGCATGACACTCAGCACAGATACG. This translates into CASSMTLSTDT. The CDR3 as a whole reads CASSMTLSTDTQYF.

With respect to this clone: With the read ending 3 residues before the CDR3 end, the germline J gene is used to fill in that end. This chain uses TRBV20-1 with TRBJ2-1; the match to TRBD2 covers 9 bases. The CDR3 is 15 residues long. Germline lookup yields CDR1 DFQATT and CDR2 SNEGSKA (reference sequence). Germline trimming cut 4 bases from V and 3 bases from J; bases unmatched to any gene: 7. The CDR3 loop reads CSAKRSSGDYNEQFF. CDR3 bases read: TGCAGTGCTAAGAGGTCTAGCGGGGACTACAATGAG.

On this clone itself: The sequenced fragment ends 3 residues before the CDR3 boundary, so the rest is inferred from the germline J gene. The chain links TRBV2 to TRBJ2-1, with 13 bases aligning to TRBD2. J was trimmed by 8 bases and V by 6 bases; bases with no gene match: 1. CDR3 length: 13 amino acids. Germline values: CDR1 SNHLY, CDR2 FYNNEI. CDR3 amino acids: CASRLAGGHEQFF. The CDR3 DNA, read in part, is TGTGCCAGCAGACTAGCGGGAGGGCATGAG.

Concerning this clone: The read terminates 3 residues before the CDR3 end, so the remaining end is supplied by the germline J gene. This chain links TRBV7-2 with TRBJ1-2; possible D gene TRBD1, 5 bases. Trimming removed 7 bases at V and 2 bases at J, with 14 bases between. From germline, CDR1 is SGHTA and CDR2 FQGNSA. The CDR3 is made up of 14 amino acids. The sequenced part of the CDR3 DNA is TGTGCCAGCAAAAACAAGGGGCAGAACTATGGC. This translates into CASKNKGQNYG. The whole CDR3 protein is CASKNKGQNYGYTF.

A remark on this clone: The read ends 3 residues early relative to the CDR3; the germline J gene fills the gap. The rearrangement joins TRBV18 to TRBJ2-3, with 9 bases fitting TRBD1. Trimming at V came to 3 bases and at J to 7 bases, leaving 8 bases not matched to a gene. Germline loops: CDR1 KGHSH, CDR2 LQKENI. This CDR3 contains 15 residues. This chain's CDR3 is CASSPTGGAEHTQYF. The sequenced CDR3 bases are TGTGCCAGCTCACCTACAGGGGGCGCGGAGCATACG.

Points on this clone: The read is 3 residues too short to cover the CDR3 end, so that end is filled in from the germline J gene. The J gene is TRBJ1-5, the V gene TRBV6-1; D might be TRBD1 (6 bases). Germline CDR1 MNHNS, CDR2 SASEGT. The CDR3 runs 15 residues. Trimming removed 1 base from V and 3 bases from J, with 10 bases in between. CDR3: CASSEGTVNNQPQHF. CDR3 DNA, as far as it was read: TGTGCCAGCAGTGAAGGGACAGTGAACAATCAGCCC.

Comment on this clone: The read terminates 3 residues before the CDR3 end, so the remaining end is supplied by the germline J gene. This chain links TRBV11-2 with TRBJ2-5, with 8 bases fitting TRBD2. Unmatched junction bases numbered 5, after V lost 3 bases and J lost 5 bases. The CDR3 spans 14 residues. Germline V gene data show CDR1 as SGHAT and CDR2 as FQNNGV. Partial CDR3 DNA: TGTGCCAGCAGCTTCCGGCCTAGCGGGGAGACC. This translates into CASSFRPSGET. The whole CDR3 sequence is CASSFRPSGETQYF.

About this clone: The missing CDR3 end, 3 residues past where the read stops, is filled in from the germline J gene. This chain links TRBV20-1 with TRBJ2-2; TRBD1 might be the D (6 bases). V shed 6 bases and J shed 3 bases, with 14 bases lying between them. The germline gives CDR1 DFQATT, CDR2 SNEGSKA (reference sequence). There are 14 residues in the CDR3. The CDR3 bases that were read are TGCAGTGCACCGGACAGTCGACACACCGGGGAG. Amino acid sequence: CSAPDSRHTGE. The full CDR3 reads CSAPDSRHTGELFF.

As for this clone: The missing CDR3 end, 3 residues past where the read stops, is filled in from the germline J gene. The chain uses TRBV19 and TRBJ1-3; 7 nucleotides agree with TRBD1. This CDR3 has 14 amino acids. The V segment lost 10 bases and the J segment 2 bases; nucleotides outside the gene matches: 8. CDR1 and CDR2 from the germline V gene are LNHDA and SQIVND (reference sequence). CDR3 DNA (partial): TGTGCCACCCGGACAGGTGGAGCTGGAAACACC. Amino acids: CATRTGGAGNT. The whole CDR3 sequence is CATRTGGAGNTIYF. The whole variable domain, filled in from reference TRBV19 and TRBJ1-3, reads DGGITQSPKYLFRKEGQNVTLSCEQNLNHDAMYWYRQDPGQGLRLIYYSQIVNDFQKGDIAEGYSVSREKKESFPLTVTSAQKNPTAFYLCATRTGGAGNTIYFGEGSWLTVV.

Comment on this clone: The read gets to within 3 residues of the CDR3 end, and the germline J gene fills in the rest. The chain employs TRBV6-2 or TRBV6-3 and TRBJ1-1; possibly TRBD1 for D (5 bases). V was clipped by 7 bases and J by 4 bases, with 16 bases between them. This CDR3 is built from 14 residues. Germline V gives CDR1 MNHEY, CDR2 SVGEGT. CDR3 DNA, as far as it was read: TGTGCCAGCAAGGAGGCCTCAGGGAGCACTGAA. This codes for CASKEASGSTE. The CDR3 as a whole reads CASKEASGSTEAFF.

CDR3 DNA (partial): TGCAGTGCTGAACCGACTAGCGGCGTCTCCTACAATGAG. Protein product: CSAEPTSGVSYNE. The CDR3 as a whole reads CSAEPTSGVSYNEQFF. The rearrangement links TRBV20-1 to TRBJ2-1; 9 bases map to TRBD2. The read comes to an end 3 residues before the CDR3 does, leaving the germline J gene to fill in the end. This CDR3 is built from 16 residues. J was trimmed by 0 bases and V by 5 bases; bases with no gene match: 8. Germline CDR1 and CDR2: DFQATT and SNEGSKA (reference sequence).

CDR3 region: CASSPLTYEAFF. Incomplete CDR3 DNA: TGTGCCAGCTCACCTCTGACATATGAA. V and J are TRBV18 and TRBJ1-1; D ambiguous. The read gets to within 3 residues of the CDR3 end, and the germline J gene fills in the rest. V was trimmed by 3 bases and J by 7 bases, leaving 9 bases between them. CDR1 and CDR2 from the germline V gene are KGHSH and LQKENI. The length of the CDR3 is 12 residues.

Comments on this clone: The sequenced fragment ends 3 residues before the CDR3 boundary, so the rest is inferred from the germline J gene. V and J are TRBV7-2 and TRBJ2-3, with 13 bases lining up with TRBD2. This CDR3 contains 15 residues. The V and J ends lost 6 bases and 2 bases, in that order; junction bases with no gene match: 2. CDR1 and CDR2 from the germline V gene are SGHTA and FQGNSA. The DNA read from the CDR3 is TGTGCCAGCAGGGGACTAGCGGGGATCACAGATACG. Its protein product is CASRGLAGITDT. The entire CDR3 is CASRGLAGITDTQYF. Filled out from reference TRBV7-2 and TRBJ2-3, the complete variable domain reads GAGVSQSPSNKVTEKGKDVELRCDPISGHTALYWYRQSLGQGLEFLIYFQGNSAPDKSGLPSDRFSAERTGGSVSTLTIQRTQQEDSAVYLCASRGLAGITDTQYFGPGTRLTVL.

For this clone: The read is 3 residues too short to cover the CDR3 end, so that end is filled in from the germline J gene. This chain connects TRBV6-2 or TRBV6-3 to TRBJ2-5; D may be TRBD2 (6 bases). V lost 2 bases, J lost 5 bases, and 15 bases lay in between. The CDR3 is 15 residues long. Germline lookup yields CDR1 MNHEY and CDR2 SVGEGT. The CDR3 DNA, read in part, is TGTGCCAGCAGTTACGAATATGGGGACTTGGAGACC. It specifies CASSYEYGDLET. The entire CDR3 protein is CASSYEYGDLETQYF.

As regards this clone: The read terminates 3 residues ahead of where the CDR3 ends, so the germline J gene completes it. The chain couples TRBV5-1 to TRBJ2-7; 11 bases map to TRBD2. The CDR3 runs 15 residues. V lost 4 bases, J lost 0 bases, and 3 bases stayed unmatched. Germline lookup yields CDR1 SGHRS and CDR2 YFSETQ. The CDR3 bases that were read are TGCGCCAGCAGCGAAACTAGCGGGAGCTCCTACGAG. Encoded protein: CASSETSGSSYE. The full CDR3 protein reads CASSETSGSSYEQYF.

With respect to this clone: Read sequence stops 3 residues before the CDR3 end, and the germline J gene provides the missing end. This chain links TRBV30 with TRBJ2-7; 11 bases match TRBD1. This CDR3 contains 14 residues. V lost 3 bases, J lost 2 bases, and 3 bases stayed unmatched. Germline CDR1 is GTSNPN and CDR2 is SVGIG (reference sequence). CDR3 DNA (partial): TGTGCCTGGAGAAGGGGACAGGGGGCCTACGAG. This translates into CAWRRGQGAYE. The full CDR3 sequence reads CAWRRGQGAYEQYF.